The entry that follows covers one T cell receptor beta chain sequence. What it binds is unknown. Investigators divided CD4+ cells into CD45RA+ naive and CD45RA-negative memory subsets. Per the original data handling: ImmunoSEQ gave junction-only sequences without quality scores, so filtering differed. Profiled with immunoSEQ multiplex PCR; TCRdb holds only in-frame clones, not every one. From that table come the V and J calls and clone size; the DNA was used to work out D and trimming. The data show roughly 1,000,000 clones, roughly 74% seen once. The germline V gene encodes CDR1 SEHNR and CDR2 FQNEAQ (reference sequence). This CDR3 region has 15 residues. V lost 5 bases, J lost 3 bases, and 17 bases lay in between. These data originate in a study of shared clonotypes between healthy human individuals. General study points: A limitation of the genetic and exposure-history diversity represented arose from few donors.

What was sequenced was memory CD4+ T cells from PBMCs. The subset: CD45RA-negative fraction. This TCR was sampled from a man between 18 and 35 years old in good health. Some clones in this sample may be carry-over from other donors' samples. The chain is built from TRBV7-9 and TRBJ2-7; perhaps D is TRBD1 or TRBD2 (5 bases each). CDR3 loop: CASSRGGGGRYEQYF. CDR3 DNA sequence: TGTGCCAGCAGCCGGGGCGGTGGCGGGCGCTACGAGCAGTACTTC. The complete variable domain, with remaining parts taken from reference TRBV7-9 and TRBJ2-7, reads DTGVSQNPRHKITKRGQNVTFRCDPISEHNRLYWYRQTLGQGPEFLTYFQNEAQLEKSRLLSDRFSAERPKGSFSTLEIQRTEQGDSAMYLCASSRGGGGRYEQYFGPGTRLTVT.